What follows are 26 T cell receptor beta chains derived from one specimen sequenced in a study of blood T cell repertoires in COVID-19. The protocol was immunoSEQ multiplex PCR, while the TCRdb copy is restricted to in-frame clones and leaves out a portion. The sample has a few hundred thousand clones; over 75% are singletons. Input material: PBMCs or T cells enriched from blood (not recorded which). Receptors originate from a man between 18 and 35 years old who had recovered from COVID-19.

This clone has only a few counts. The chain joins TRBV2 to TRBJ1-2; the match to TRBD1 covers 8 bases. Germline assignment: CDR1 SNHLY and CDR2 FYNNEI. The CDR3 contains 13 residues. With 7 bases clipped from V and 5 bases from J, the junction kept 6 bases outside the gene matches. The CDR3 coding sequence is TGTGCCAGCAAGCTACAGGGGGTTTATGGCTACACCTTC. This codes for CASKLQGVYGYTF.

V gene TRBV19 combines with J gene TRBJ1-5, with a possible D match to TRBD1 (6 bases). Trimming shortened V by 4 bases and J by 3 bases, and 7 bases separated the two germline ends. Germline CDR1 is LNHDA and CDR2 is SQIVND (reference sequence). CDR3 length: 13 residues. The CDR3 loop reads CASSRTANQPQHF. The CDR3 DNA follows: TGTGCCAGTAGTAGGACAGCCAATCAGCCCCAGCATTTT.

The V and J genes are TRBV10-3 and TRBJ1-1; D is possibly TRBD1 (5 bases). The CDR3 contains 13 residues. V lost 6 bases to trimming and J lost 2 bases, with 10 bases between them. The germline V gene encodes CDR1 ENHRY and CDR2 SYGVKD. The CDR3 bases are TGTGCCATCAGCTTAGACAGTAACACTGAAGCTTTCTTT. This gives the protein CAISLDSNTEAFF.

The chain uses TRBV19 and TRBJ2-3; no clear D. The ends were cut back, 4 bases at V and 2 bases at J, with 10 bases in the middle. Germline V gene data show CDR1 as LNHDA and CDR2 as SQIVND (reference sequence). The CDR3 covers 14 residues. The DNA for the CDR3 is TGTGCCAGTAGTAAATCCCTATTCACAGATACGCAGTATTTT. This encodes CASSKSLFTDTQYF.

CDR3 residues: CASSRRQNNEKLFF. The CDR3 DNA is TGTGCCAGCAGCCGTCGCCAGAATAATGAAAAACTGTTTTTT. V is TRBV3-1 (or the pseudogene TRBV3-2) and J is TRBJ1-4, with unresolved D. This CDR3 is built from 14 residues. The germline CDR1 and CDR2 sequences are LGHDT and YNNKEL (reference sequence). V dropped 4 bases and J dropped 4 bases, with 10 bases sitting between them.

The rearrangement uses TRBV5-4 and TRBJ2-5; 8 positions match TRBD2. The V gene end was trimmed by 2 bases and the J gene end by 4 bases; junction bases not matched to a gene: 13. Germline CDR1 reads SGHNT; CDR2 reads YYREEE (reference sequence). This CDR3 has 17 amino acids. The DNA of the CDR3 is TGTGCCAGCAGCTTTTTGGTCGGGGGGGCCGCAGGAGAGACCCAGTACTTC. It translates to CASSFLVGGAAGETQYF.

The table lists this clone with a few counts. V usage is TRBV9 and J usage is TRBJ1-3; 7 bases are shared with TRBD1. Germline V gives CDR1 SGDLS, CDR2 YYNGEE. The CDR3 totals 17 residues. Losses at the gene ends were 3 bases for V and 2 bases for J; bases not matched to a gene: 11. The CDR3 DNA is TGTGCCAGCAGCGGAAACGTTGCAGGGACAGCTGGAAACACCATATATTTT. It yields the protein CASSGNVAGTAGNTIYF.

The V and J genes are TRBV9 and TRBJ1-1, with D tentatively TRBD1 (5 bases). Germline V gene sequence: CDR1 SGDLS, CDR2 YYNGEE. The length of the CDR3 is 13 residues. V was trimmed by 3 bases and J by 1 base, leaving 7 bases between them. CDR3 sequence (DNA): TGTGCCAGCAGCGAAGGGGCGAACACTGAAGCTTTCTTT. It is translated as CASSEGANTEAFF.

The chain employs TRBV5-1 and TRBJ2-5; D unclear. The V gene's germline CDR1 is SGHRS and CDR2 YFSETQ. Trimming took off 0 bases at V and 1 base at J, with 7 bases between the two ends. The CDR3 is 14 amino acids. The CDR3 DNA follows: TGCGCCAGCAGCTTGGTTGGCAGCCAAGAGACCCAGTACTTC. Residues: CASSLVGSQETQYF.

The chain carries TRBV6-1 and TRBJ2-7; 7 bases line up with TRBD1. The length of the CDR3 is 14 residues. The germline gives CDR1 MNHNS, CDR2 SASEGT. The V segment lost 3 bases and the J segment 0 bases; nucleotides outside the gene matches: 2. The CDR3 loop reads CASSEGQISYEQYF. The CDR3 coding sequence is TGTGCCAGCAGTGAGGGACAGATCTCCTACGAGCAGTACTTC.

The table lists this clone with a count of one. This sequence joins TRBV7-3 and TRBJ1-2; no clear D. Deletions cut 1 base from V and 8 bases from J, with 11 bases between. CDR1 and CDR2 from the germline V gene are SGHTA and FQGTGA. The CDR3 sequence is 13 residues long. The CDR3 DNA sequence: TGTGCCAGCAGCTTAAGCCCTTTCTACGGCTACACCTTC. Its protein is CASSLSPFYGYTF.

The chain uses TRBV5-5 and TRBJ1-5; D possibly corresponds to TRBD1 (6 bases). Trimming left V 3 bases short and J 4 bases short, with 11 bases between. This CDR3 region has 14 residues. Germline values: CDR1 SGHKS, CDR2 YYEKEE (reference sequence). The CDR3 DNA reads as TGTGCCAGCAGCTCCCAGGGGATTAATCAGCCCCAGCATTTT. It translates to CASSSQGINQPQHF.

The chain uses TRBV7-2 and TRBJ1-6, with 7 positions matching TRBD1. Germline CDR1 SGHTA, CDR2 FQGNSA. The V and J ends lost 3 bases and 9 bases, in that order; junction bases with no gene match: 8. The length of the CDR3 is 15 residues. The DNA for the CDR3 is TGTGCCAGCAGCTTTACTCCGGGACAGTCTTCACCCCTCCACTTT. Translated, it gives CASSFTPGQSSPLHF.

The CDR3 DNA reads TGTGCCACCAGGAGCGGGAATTACAATGAGCAGTTCTTC. Protein: CATRSGNYNEQFF. This chain links TRBV24-1 with TRBJ2-1, with TRBD2 identical over 7 bases. V was clipped by 7 bases and J by 4 bases; unmatched bases: 3. Germline V gives CDR1 KGHDR, CDR2 SFDVKD. This CDR3 spans 13 amino acids.

The chain has TRBV12-5 and TRBJ1-1; D not resolved. The CDR3 runs 13 residues. V dropped 5 bases and J dropped 4 bases, with 11 bases sitting between them. Germline V gives CDR1 LGHNT, CDR2 FRNRAP. The CDR3 coding sequence is TGTGCTAGTGGTATCTTTTCCGGCACTGAAGCTTTCTTT. It codes for CASGIFSGTEAFF. The variable domain in full, with the rest retrieved from reference TRBV12-5 and TRBJ1-1, is DARVTQTPRHKVTEMGQEVTMRCQPILGHNTVFWYRQTMMQGLELLAYFRNRAPLDDSGMPKDRFSAEMPDATLATLKIQPSEPRDSAVYFCASGIFSGTEAFFGQGTRLTVV.

The chain is built from TRBV15 and TRBJ2-7; D possibly corresponds to TRBD2 (6 bases). The CDR3 spans 15 residues. V was clipped by 1 base and J by 3 bases, with 13 bases between them. The germline gives CDR1 LNHNV, CDR2 YYDKDF (reference sequence). The CDR3 protein is CATSRGGLGRYEQYF. The CDR3 DNA follows: TGTGCCACCAGCAGAGGGGGACTTGGCCGCTACGAGCAGTACTTC.

The V gene is TRBV11-3, the J gene TRBJ1-2, with TRBD1 matching over 10 bases. The CDR3 totals 18 residues. V trimming: 4 bases; J trimming: 6 bases; junction bases outside the gene matches: 17. Per the germline V gene, CDR1 is SGHNT and CDR2 is YENEEA. DNA of the CDR3: TGTGCCAGCAGCTCAGTTCGAACCGGGACAGGGGCTCAAAATGGCTACACCTTC. Protein: CASSSVRTGTGAQNGYTF.

The V and J genes are TRBV30 and TRBJ2-5; possibly TRBD1 for D (6 bases). Deletions cut 3 bases from V and 5 bases from J, with 13 bases between. Germline CDR1 reads GTSNPN; CDR2 reads SVGIG (reference sequence). The CDR3 length is 13 residues. CDR3 amino acids: CAWSLQGEETQYF. CDR3 nucleotide sequence: TGTGCCTGGAGCCTACAGGGAGAGGAGACCCAGTACTTC.

The chain carries TRBV27 and TRBJ1-6; TRBD1 agrees at 10 bases. The CDR3 totals 15 residues. CDR1 is MNHEY, CDR2 SMNVEV, per germline (reference sequence). Unmatched junction bases numbered 6, after V lost 5 bases and J lost 8 bases. The CDR3 is CASSAGTGVYSPLHF. The CDR3 region has the DNA TGTGCCAGCAGTGCCGGGACAGGGGTATATTCACCCCTCCACTTT.

The V and J genes are TRBV5-8 and TRBJ2-1; 8 bases match TRBD2. Trimming at V came to 4 bases and at J to 2 bases, leaving 5 bases not matched to a gene. The CDR3 length is 15 residues. From germline, CDR1 is SGHTS and CDR2 YDEGEE. The CDR3 reads CASSTGLAPYNEQFF. For the CDR3, the DNA is TGTGCCAGCAGCACAGGACTAGCCCCCTACAATGAGCAGTTCTTC.

The V call is TRBV3-1 (or the pseudogene TRBV3-2), the J call TRBJ1-2; D remains ambiguous. Trimming left V 1 base short and J 6 bases short, with 15 bases between. The CDR3 has 15 residues. Germline V CDR1 and CDR2: LGHDT, YNNKEL (reference sequence). CDR3 sequence: CASSQGAVQGHGYTF. CDR3 sequence (DNA): TGTGCCAGCAGCCAAGGGGCCGTCCAAGGTCATGGCTACACCTTC.

The J gene is TRBJ1-2, the V gene TRBV11-2; TRBD1 aligns across 8 bases. Germline lookup yields CDR1 SGHAT and CDR2 FQNNGV. The V segment lost 8 bases and the J segment 7 bases; nucleotides outside the gene matches: 15. This CDR3 has 15 residues. The DNA of the CDR3 is TGTGCCAGCTCGTTAGGTTCGCAGGGGGCGTCTGGCTACACCTTC. This translates into CASSLGSQGASGYTF.

The chain is built from TRBV7-8 and TRBJ2-5; 9 bases agree with TRBD2. CDR1 and CDR2 from the germline V gene are SGHVS and FQNEAQ. The CDR3 length is 15 residues. V lost 4 bases to trimming and J lost 5 bases; unmatched junction nucleotides: 8. CDR3 protein: CASSYPAGGVETQYF. In DNA, the CDR3 is TGTGCCAGCAGCTATCCGGCGGGGGGGGTGGAGACCCAGTACTTC.

The chain joins TRBV2 to TRBJ2-2; 7 bases agree with TRBD2. Per germline, CDR1 SNHLY and CDR2 FYNNEI. The CDR3 sequence is 14 residues long. J gave up 6 bases and V 5 bases, and 6 bases lay outside the gene matches. CDR3 sequence (DNA): TGTGCCAGCAGTCAGACTAGCCCAGCCGGGGAGCTGTTTTTT. It translates to CASSQTSPAGELFF.

This chain joins TRBV28 and TRBJ1-5; perhaps TRBD1 as D (6 bases). V lost 5 bases and J 2 bases, leaving 16 bases between the germline ends. Looked up from germline, CDR1 is MDHEN and CDR2 is SYDVKM. The CDR3 consists of 16 residues. Here the CDR3 DNA reads TGTGCCAGCAGTCTTAGACAGGTGCAAGGCAATCAGCCCCAGCATTTT. As protein: CASSLRQVQGNQPQHF.

This chain connects TRBV2 to TRBJ1-6; TRBD1 matches at 9 bases. Germline V gene data show CDR1 as SNHLY and CDR2 as FYNNEI. The V gene end was trimmed by 10 bases and the J gene end by 10 bases; junction bases not matched to a gene: 11. There are 14 residues in the CDR3. In nucleotides, the CDR3 is TGTGCCACAACCCGGGACAGGGACCTATCACCCCTCCACTTT. Translated: CATTRDRDLSPLHF.